This is a list of T cell receptor beta chains from one sample in a study of OX40 agonist ivuxolimab in advanced cancers. Profiled with immunoSEQ multiplex PCR; TCRdb holds only in-frame clones, not every one. The repertoire holds tens of thousands of clones, with around 80% as singletons. The sample in question was CD4+ or CD8+ T cells sorted from blood, obtained in a trial of the OX40 agonist ivuxolimab. The source of these receptors is an adult with an advanced solid tumor such as melanoma, head and neck, liver or kidney cancer. Both conserved end residues are part of each CDR3.

TRBV15	TRBJ1-4	CATSPRVGRKNEKLFF
TRBV7-2	TRBJ2-7	CASSQDFASGVYEQYF
TRBV6-1	TRBJ1-5	CASSVVPGQGTRSNQPQHF
TRBV6-4	TRBJ2-1	CASSRTLSYNEQFF
TRBV11-2	TRBJ2-5	CASSVGGTQYF
TRBV6-5	TRBJ2-2	CASTYGRGNTGELFF
TRBV9	TRBJ2-3	CASSFRAHTDTQYF
TRBV7-2	TRBJ1-2	CASSLTPDRGRSNYGYTF
TRBV5-1	TRBJ1-6	CASKVGQTNSPLHF
TRBV6-6	TRBJ1-2	CASSYSADRGGGYTF